The 10 T cell receptor beta chains listed next were all sequenced from one sample in a study of regulatory T cells in long-lasting Graves disease (dated by TCRdb to the early 2020s). Libraries were prepared through multiplex PCR. Sequencing took place on an Illumina HiSeq 4000. CDR3 regions were amplified by Arm-PCR with iRepertoire HTBI primers to construct TCR beta libraries. TCRdb ran its own pipeline on the public reads, namely fastp trimming at Q25 and MiXCR clone calling, and kept in-frame beta chains. Each CDR3 protein appears once, grouped with its most common genes and DNA. This sample comprises 360,000 or so distinct CDR3 sequences, about 12% of them detected only once. 18% of the sample belongs to the ten largest clones. The time point label, read with the paper, signifies: newly diagnosed GD, antithyroid drugs for less than 3 months. For both TCR sequencing and RNA sequencing, RNA was extracted from PBMCs using TRIzol.

These sequences were also reported in another study, on T cells in Graves' hyperthyroidism and ophthalmopathy.

Sequenced here: peripheral blood mononuclear cells (PBMCs), sampled at new diagnosis, from a patient treated with antithyroid drugs. The receptors shown here come from a woman aged 18-29 years with Graves disease. Donor details come from another sample of the same person, matched by shared clones.

Worth noting for this clonotype: This could be a read error, since a much larger clone is one nucleotide away. This rearrangement joins TRBV30 to TRBJ1-2; a weak D match, TRBD1 (5 bases). Germline V gives CDR1 GTSNPN, CDR2 SVGIG (reference sequence). The CDR3 has 15 residues. The CDR3 sequence is CAWSSWRRGDYGCTF. The CDR3 DNA reads TGTGCCTGGAGTTCTTGGAGGCGGGGGGACTATGGCTGCACCTTC.

This clonotype occurred many times. The V gene is TRBV18, the J gene TRBJ2-3; D gene unclear. The germline V and J ends were trimmed by 2 bases and 3 bases, with 9 bases remaining between them. Germline CDR1 reads KGHSH; CDR2 reads LQKENI. CDR3 size: 14 residues. CDR3 in amino acids: CASSPAGATDTQYF. CDR3 nucleotides: TGTGCCAGCTCACCAGCAGGAGCGACAGATACGCAGTATTTT.

The table lists this clonotype with many counts. This chain joins TRBV12-5 and TRBJ1-2; D possibly corresponds to TRBD1 (5 bases). Germline CDR1 reads LGHNT; CDR2 reads FRNRAP. V gave up 5 bases and J gave up 6 bases, with 28 bases separating them. This CDR3 has 18 amino acids. CDR3 nucleotides: TGTGCTAGTGGTCCCCGCCGATACAGGTTGCGGTCTTACAATGGCTACACCTTC. It encodes CASGPRRYRLRSYNGYTF.

This clonotype was seen repeatedly, ten times or more. The rearrangement uses TRBV20-1 and TRBJ2-5; D is possibly TRBD1 (5 bases). The CDR3 extends over 13 amino acids. Per germline, CDR1 DFQATT and CDR2 SNEGSKA (reference sequence). Trimming shortened V by 5 bases and J by 5 bases, and 15 bases separated the two germline ends. The DNA of the CDR3 is TGCAGTGCTCCTCTAAGGGGCCGGGAGACCCAGTACTTC. Its translation: CSAPLRGRETQYF.

Many counts were recorded for this clonotype. The chain couples TRBV10-2 to TRBJ2-2, with D possibly being TRBD1 or TRBD2 (5 bases each). CDR3 size: 15 residues. Germline V CDR1 and CDR2: WSHSY, SAAADI. Trimming stripped 5 bases from V and 7 bases from J, with 17 bases between. CDR3: CASSILQEGGGELFF. The DNA of the CDR3 is TGCGCCAGCAGTATCCTACAGGAAGGAGGCGGGGAGCTGTTTTTT.

This clonotype was seen repeatedly, ten times or more. The V and J genes are TRBV28 and TRBJ1-1; no firm D call. Germline V gene lookup returns CDR1 MDHEN and CDR2 SYDVKM. The CDR3 sequence is 13 residues long. V dropped 6 bases and J dropped 5 bases, with 13 bases sitting between them. As DNA, the CDR3 is TGTGCCAGCAGCTTAGGCAGGCGGACTGAAGCTTTCTTT. This encodes CASSLGRRTEAFF.

This clonotype has ten or more counts. This chain connects TRBV30 to TRBJ1-3; the D is unclear. The CDR3 extends over 14 amino acids. Trimming removed 1 base at V and 0 bases at J, with 7 bases between. CDR1 is GTSNPN and CDR2 is SVGIG in the germline V gene (reference sequence). CDR3 in amino acids: CAWSDSNSGNTIYF. The DNA of the CDR3 is TGTGCCTGGAGTGACAGCAACTCTGGAAACACCATATATTTT. Full variable domain (outside the CDR3, taken from reference TRBV30 and TRBJ1-3): SQTIHQWPATLVQPVGSPLSLECTVEGTSNPNLYWYRQAAGRGLQLLFYSVGIGQISSEVPQNLSASRPQDRQFILSSKKLLLSDSGFYLCAWSDSNSGNTIYFGEGSWLTVV.

This clonotype appeared a few times. The chain recombines TRBV6-9 with TRBJ2-7; the match to TRBD2 covers 10 bases. The CDR3 loop spans 15 amino acids. From germline, CDR1 is MNHGY and CDR2 SVAAGI. Trimming took 4 bases from V and 4 from J; bases not matched to a gene: 7. The CDR3 DNA reads TGTGCCAGCAGTTCGACTGGGACTAGCGCGTACGAGCAGTACTTC. The encoded protein is CASSSTGTSAYEQYF.

The sample holds many counts of this clonotype. The chain links TRBV4-3 to TRBJ2-3; D is unresolved. CDR1 LGHNA and CDR2 YSLEER come from the germline V gene. Deletions cut 7 bases from V and 1 base from J, with 21 bases between. There are 17 residues in the CDR3. CDR3 DNA sequence: TGCGCCAGCACCTCAGAGCTTTTGGCCGCGGGCACAGATACGCAGTATTTT. Translating gives CASTSELLAAGTDTQYF.

This clonotype was picked up many times. The rearrangement links TRBV7-3 to TRBJ2-3; 10 bases agree with TRBD2. Per germline, CDR1 SGHTA and CDR2 FQGTGA. The CDR3 covers 17 residues. Losses at the gene ends were 5 bases for V and 4 bases for J; bases not matched to a gene: 12. The CDR3 DNA is TGTGCCAGCAGCCTAGAGAAAGCGGGAGGGCATGCAGATACGCAGTATTTT. Its translation is CASSLEKAGGHADTQYF. The whole variable domain, remainder taken from reference TRBV7-3 and TRBJ2-3, is GAGVSQTPSNKVTEKGKYVELRCDPISGHTALYWYRQSLGQGPEFLIYFQGTGAADDSGLPNDRFFAVRPEGSVSTLKIQRTERGDSAVYLCASSLEKAGGHADTQYFGPGTRLTVL.